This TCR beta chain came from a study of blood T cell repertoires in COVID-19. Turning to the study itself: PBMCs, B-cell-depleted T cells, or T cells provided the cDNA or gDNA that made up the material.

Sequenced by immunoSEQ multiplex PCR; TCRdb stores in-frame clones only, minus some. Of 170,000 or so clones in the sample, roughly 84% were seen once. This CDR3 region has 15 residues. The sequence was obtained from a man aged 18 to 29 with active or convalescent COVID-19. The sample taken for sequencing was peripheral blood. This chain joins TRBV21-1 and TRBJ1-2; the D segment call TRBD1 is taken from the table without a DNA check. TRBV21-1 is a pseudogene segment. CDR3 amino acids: CASSKDRDLGYGYTF. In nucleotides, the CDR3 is TGTGCCAGCAGCAAGGACAGGGACCTAGGCTATGGCTACACCTTC.